These 3 T cell receptor beta chains originate from one sample sequenced in a study of blood T cell repertoires in COVID-19. Sequencing was performed with immunoSEQ multiplex PCR; in TCRdb, only in-frame clones are kept and a portion is missing. The repertoire consists of about 270,000 clones, with 75% to 90% occurring once and the leading ten covering 2% to 2.5%. Source material: PBMCs or T cells enriched from blood (not recorded which). These receptors all come from a woman aged 18-29 years who had recovered from COVID-19.

V usage is TRBV27 and J usage is TRBJ1-4, with 7 bases identical to TRBD1. Germline lookup yields CDR1 MNHEY and CDR2 SMNVEV (reference sequence). This CDR3 has 16 residues. V lost 8 bases to trimming and J lost 1 base; unmatched junction nucleotides: 10. In DNA, the CDR3 is TGTGCCAGCCACCCCAGGGGGGCGGAAACTAATGAAAAACTGTTTTTT. This translates into CASHPRGAETNEKLFF.

The chain employs TRBV5-4 and TRBJ2-3; 10 bases line up with TRBD2. Germline V gene sequence: CDR1 SGHNT, CDR2 YYREEE (reference sequence). The CDR3 is made up of 15 amino acids. The J segment lost 3 bases and the V segment lost 2 bases, leaving 3 bases of the junction unmatched. Here the CDR3 DNA reads TGTGCCAGCAGCTTAAAAGCGGGGGGGACAGATACGCAGTATTTT. Protein sequence: CASSLKAGGTDTQYF.

The CDR3 DNA is TGTGCCAGCAGTCCCTCTACAGGGGCGAACACTGAAGCTTTCTTT. Translation gives CASSPSTGANTEAFF. The gene calls are TRBV28 and TRBJ1-1, with TRBD1 matching over 7 bases. This CDR3 region has 15 residues. In germline, CDR1 is MDHEN, CDR2 SYDVKM. The V and J ends lost 5 bases and 1 base, in that order; junction bases with no gene match: 7.